The rows below give T cell receptor beta chains drawn from one sample of a study of T cell repertoires in cytomegalovirus infection. TCRdb re-analysed the reads in MiXCR, keeping a single row per CDR3 protein. Of almost 550,000 distinct CDR3 sequences in the sample, approximately 16% are singletons; the top ten hold roughly a quarter. The sample taken for sequencing was CD8+ T cells from PBMCs. These receptors were taken from a human donor in good health (CMV status not recorded). Some clones in this sample may be carry-over from other donors' samples. Each CDR3 is given with its conserved first and last residue. Each record gives: V gene, J gene, clone size, D gene, CDR3 DNA, CDR3 protein. A D gene is named only where the DNA matches it firmly. Clone size appears in some rows only: once, few, many, or a class for an expanded clone.

TRBV25-1	TRBJ2-1	.	TRBD2	TGTGCCAGCAGTGAATACACTAGCGGAGCCGATGAGCAGTTCTTC	CASSEYTSGADEQFF
TRBV6-1	TRBJ2-5	many	.	TGTGCGATCCGGGGAAGTTTCCAAGAGACCCAGTACTTC	CAIRGSFQETQYF
TRBV27	TRBJ2-7	few	TRBD2	TGTGCCAGCAGTCCCTCCGGGACTAGCGGGAGTGTACACGAGCAGTACTTC	CASSPSGTSGSVHEQYF
TRBV4-1	TRBJ2-2	.	.	TGCGCCAGCAGCCAAGTAGGGTCGAACACCGGGGAGCTGTTTTTT	CASSQVGSNTGELFF
TRBV7-3	TRBJ2-1	few	TRBD2	TGTGCCAGCAGCTTAACCGGGACTAGCGGGAAATACGAGCAGTTCTTC	CASSLTGTSGKYEQFF
TRBV6-6	TRBJ1-5	many	.	TGTGCCAGCAGTTACGAGTTGGGGGAAGGGAATCAGCCCCAGCATTTT	CASSYELGEGNQPQHF
TRBV7-9	TRBJ2-1	many	TRBD2	TGTGCCAGCAGCCAGACTAGCGGGAGGTTTAGCTCCTACAATGAGCAGTTCTTC	CASSQTSGRFSSYNEQFF
TRBV4-1	TRBJ2-7	few	TRBD1	TGCGCCAGCAGCCTAGGGACAGATAACGAGCAGTACTTC	CASSLGTDNEQYF
TRBV7-9	TRBJ1-1	many	TRBD1	TGTGCCAGCAGCCTGGGACAGGGTGATGCTTTCTTT	CASSLGQGDAFF
TRBV13	TRBJ1-2	few	TRBD1	TGTGCCAGCAGCCCGACCGGGACAGAGAATAACTATGGCTATACCTTC	CASSPTGTENNYGYTF
TRBV6-5	TRBJ1-1	.	.	TGTGCCAGCAGACCTACAGGGTTCACTACAGCTTTCTTT	CASRPTGFTTAFF
TRBV15	TRBJ2-4	many	.	TGTGCCACCAGCAGAGTGCCACTCCGGGCCAAAAACATTCAGTACTTC	CATSRVPLRAKNIQYF
TRBV7-3	TRBJ2-5	many	TRBD1	TGTGCCAGCAGCGCTCAGGGGGCGAGGGAGACCCAGTACTTC	CASSAQGARETQYF
TRBV3-1	TRBJ2-7	few	TRBD2	TGTGCCAGCAGCCAAGACGGGGGGGATGCCTACGAGCAGTACTTC	CASSQDGGDAYEQYF
TRBV6-6	TRBJ2-1	few	.	TGTGCCAGCAGTTACTCCCCCCGCAATGAGCAGTTCTTC	CASSYSPRNEQFF
TRBV28	TRBJ1-1	many	TRBD1	TGTGCCAGCAGTAAAACAGGGGAAGGGAAGGACACTGAAGCTTTCTTT	CASSKTGEGKDTEAFF
TRBV7-6	TRBJ1-5	many	TRBD1	TGTGCCAGCAGCCTCCGGACAGGGGAGGGCAATCAGCCCCAGCATTTT	CASSLRTGEGNQPQHF
TRBV30	TRBJ2-2	.	.	TGTGCCTGGAGTGGGGACTCCTCTCGAGGCGGGGAGCTGTTTTTT	CAWSGDSSRGGELFF
TRBV27	TRBJ2-3	.	TRBD2	TGTGCCAGCAGTTCAATGCTAGCGGGGGCCCCAGATACGCAGTATTTT	CASSSMLAGAPDTQYF
TRBV20-1	TRBJ2-3	few	TRBD2	TGCAGTGCTAGAGACACGACTAGCGGGGGACGCACAGATACGCAGTATTTT	CSARDTTSGGRTDTQYF
TRBV7-8	TRBJ2-5	many	.	TGTGCCAGCAGCTTAGCGCTAGCAGATCAAGAGACCCAGTACTTC	CASSLALADQETQYF
TRBV5-6	TRBJ1-1	.	.	TGTGCCAGCAGCTTGGCTGTTCCGGCAGGGCGCACTGAAGCTTTCTTT	CASSLAVPAGRTEAFF
TRBV19	TRBJ2-2	few	.	TGTGCCAGTAGTATTGGTCTGAGGGGTACCGGGGAGCTGTTTTTT	CASSIGLRGTGELFF
TRBV19	TRBJ2-7	many	.	TGTGCCAGTAGTGGGCAGGAGAGCTCCTACGAGCAGTACTTC	CASSGQESSYEQYF
TRBV6-5	TRBJ1-3	many	.	TGTGCCAGCAGTTACTCCCGGGACTCTGGAAACACCATATATTTT	CASSYSRDSGNTIYF
TRBV7-3	TRBJ2-5	.	.	TGTGCCAGCAGCGCCCGGTCTCCAAGGGAACGGGAGACCCAGTACTTC	CASSARSPRERETQYF
TRBV4-1	TRBJ2-1	.	TRBD1	TGCGCCAGCAGCCAAACAGGGGACTACAATGAGCAGTTCTTC	CASSQTGDYNEQFF
TRBV6-1	TRBJ1-5	many	.	TGTGCCAGCAGTATAACAGGGAATTTTGATCAGCCCCAGCATTTT	CASSITGNFDQPQHF
TRBV6-1	TRBJ2-3	.	.	TGTGCCAGCAGTGAATGGGGGGGCGCAGCAGATACGCAGTATTTT	CASSEWGGAADTQYF
TRBV27	TRBJ2-4	many	.	TGTGCCAGCAGTTTGAAGGGAGGCAAAAACATTCAGTACTTC	CASSLKGGKNIQYF
TRBV30	TRBJ2-1	.	.	TGTGCCTGGAGTCTCTGGGACGACAGCTCCTACAATGAGCAGTTCTTC	CAWSLWDDSSYNEQFF
TRBV28	TRBJ2-3	many	.	TGTGCCAGCAGTTCACCAGCGGAGGGAGACTATACCAATACGCAGTATTTT	CASSSPAEGDYTNTQYF
TRBV20-1	TRBJ1-1	.	.	TGCAGTGCTCGGGGGGAGTGGAACACTGAAGCTTTCTTT	CSARGEWNTEAFF
TRBV6-1	TRBJ2-7	few	.	TGTGCCAGCAGTGACCCGGGGATCAACGAGCAGTACTTC	CASSDPGINEQYF
TRBV12-3/TRBV12-4	TRBJ1-1	many	TRBD1	TGTGCCAGCAGCCGGACAGGGGAGGGCACTGAAGCTTTCTTT	CASSRTGEGTEAFF
TRBV12-3/TRBV12-4	TRBJ2-5	many	.	TGTGCCAGCAGTAACATGTACCAAGAGACCCAGTACTTC	CASSNMYQETQYF
TRBV10-3	TRBJ1-6	many	.	TGTGCCATCAGTGAGCCGAGAACATCAGGTGTCTATAATTCACCCCTCCACTTT	CAISEPRTSGVYNSPLHF
TRBV27	TRBJ1-1	few	.	TGTGCCAGCAGTTGGGCAGGGGAGAACACTGAAGCTTTCTTT	CASSWAGENTEAFF
TRBV6-2/TRBV6-3	TRBJ2-7	.	.	TGTGCCAGCAGTCCGAAAACCTACGAGCAGTACTTC	CASSPKTYEQYF
TRBV7-8	TRBJ1-1	many	.	TGTGCCAGCAGCGATACGCAGGGGCTCACTGAAGCTTTCTTT	CASSDTQGLTEAFF
TRBV10-2	TRBJ2-5	.	.	TGCGCCAGCAGTGATTATTTCCTGGAGTACTTC	CASSDYFLEYF
TRBV28	TRBJ2-5	once	TRBD2	TGTGCCAGCAGCAGCCGGGGGGGGGGGGAGACCCAGTACTTC	CASSSRGGGETQYF
TRBV27	TRBJ2-3	few	TRBD2	TGTGCCAGCAGCGCAGCGGGGAGCACAGATACGCAGTATTTT	CASSAAGSTDTQYF